This is a list of T cell receptor beta chains from one sample in a study of cytomegalovirus exposure and HLA in healthy donors. Generated by immunoSEQ multiplex PCR, the TCRdb table keeps only in-frame clones and is missing some. Here the sample table reports about 170,000 clones. The sequenced sample was PBMCs. Receptor source: a woman aged 18-29 years in good health and CMV-seropositive. Each CDR3 is given with its conserved first and last residue. A D gene is named only where the DNA matches it firmly.

J gene | D gene | V gene | CDR3 protein | CDR3 DNA
TRBJ1-2 | NA | TRBV4-1 | CASSQDQNYGYTF | TGCGCCAGCAGCCAAGACCAGAACTATGGCTACACCTTC
TRBJ1-2 | TRBD1 | TRBV7-3 | CASSSGQGYGYTF | TGTGCCAGCAGCTCGGGACAGGGATATGGCTACACCTTC
TRBJ2-7 | TRBD2 | TRBV4-2 | CASSQDQAGGSYEQYF | TGTGCCAGCAGCCAAGATCAAGCGGGGGGTTCCTACGAGCAGTACTTC
TRBJ1-1 | NA | TRBV10-3 | CAISESQVGLGTEAFF | TGTGCCATCAGTGAGTCTCAAGTGGGGCTGGGCACTGAAGCTTTCTTT
TRBJ2-5 | TRBD2 | TRBV11-2 | CASSERGGLETQYF | TGTGCCAGCAGCGAACGGGGGGGCTTAGAGACCCAGTACTTC
TRBJ1-2 | NA | TRBV28 | CASSITEFPNYGYTF | TGTGCCAGCAGTATAACAGAGTTTCCTAACTATGGCTACACCTTC
TRBJ2-5 | NA | TRBV18 | CASSPGQGWRETQYF | TGTGCCAGCTCACCGGGTCAGGGCTGGAGAGAGACCCAGTACTTC
TRBJ1-3 | NA | TRBV2 | CACNAGPGNTIYF | TGTGCCTGCAACGCGGGGCCTGGAAACACCATATATTTT
TRBJ1-1 | TRBD1 | TRBV27 | CASSLWGDKGAVSAEAFF | TGTGCCAGCAGTTTATGGGGGGACAAGGGGGCAGTAAGTGCTGAAGCTTTCTTT
TRBJ2-2 | NA | TRBV6-5 | CASSIQGNTGELFF | TGTGCCAGCAGTATTCAGGGGAACACCGGGGAGCTGTTTTTT
TRBJ2-5 | TRBD1 | TRBV2 | CASRRDRGPVETQYF | TGTGCCAGCAGACGCGACAGGGGGCCCGTTGAGACCCAGTACTTC
TRBJ2-1 | TRBD2 | TRBV5-1 | CASSSGLAELSSYNEQFF | TGCGCCAGCAGCTCGGGACTAGCGGAATTGAGCTCCTACAATGAGCAGTTCTTC
TRBJ2-3 | TRBD1 | TRBV5-1 | CASSTPGTGPLTDTQYF | TGCGCCAGCAGCACTCCCGGGACAGGTCCCCTGACAGATACGCAGTATTTT
TRBJ2-1 | TRBD1 | TRBV2 | CASLRQGREQFF | TGTGCCAGCCTCAGACAGGGTCGGGAGCAGTTCTTC
TRBJ1-1 | NA | TRBV9 | CASRSERKGGGTEAFF | TGTGCCAGCAGGTCCGAGCGGAAGGGGGGGGGCACTGAAGCTTTCTTT
TRBJ1-2 | NA | TRBV12-2 | CASRRDRGPANYGYTF | TGTGCAAGTCGCAGGGACAGGGGGCCAGCTAACTATGGCTACACCTTC
TRBJ1-5 | NA | TRBV5-1 | CASSLETGSGQPQHF | TGCGCCAGCAGCTTGGAGACAGGATCGGGTCAGCCCCAGCATTTT
TRBJ2-3 | TRBD2 | TRBV5-6 | CASRFGGGFTDTQYF | TGTGCCAGCAGGTTCGGGGGGGGATTCACAGATACGCAGTATTTT
TRBJ1-5 | NA | TRBV19 | CASSRGRVGSNQPQHF | TGTGCCAGTTCCCGTGGGAGGGTAGGGAGCAATCAGCCCCAGCATTTT
TRBJ1-2 | TRBD1 | TRBV2 | CASSGVGQGNGYTF | TGTGCCAGCAGTGGCGTGGGACAGGGAAATGGCTACACCTTC
TRBJ2-5 | TRBD2 | TRBV7-9 | CASSRLAGDTQYF | TGTGCCAGCAGTCGACTAGCGGGCGATACCCAGTACTTC
TRBJ2-3 | TRBD2 | TRBV4-3 | CASSQGAGGRDTQYF | TGCGCCAGCAGCCAAGGGGCGGGGGGCAGGGATACGCAGTATTTT
TRBJ1-4 | TRBD1 | TRBV27 | CASSSSIQGALATNEKLFF | TGTGCCAGCAGTTCAAGTATACAGGGGGCCCTAGCAACTAATGAAAAACTGTTTTTT
TRBJ2-1 | TRBD2 | TRBV29-1 | CSVGLAGKPYNEQFF | TGCAGCGTGGGACTAGCGGGTAAACCCTACAATGAGCAGTTCTTC
TRBJ2-2 | TRBD1 | TRBV5-6 | CASSTKAQGDHGELFF | TGTGCCAGCAGCACTAAGGCACAGGGGGATCACGGGGAGCTGTTTTTT
TRBJ2-1 | TRBD2 | TRBV4-1 | CASSQPAGVYNEQFF | TGCGCCAGCAGCCAACCGGCGGGAGTCTACAATGAGCAGTTCTTC
TRBJ2-3 | NA | TRBV29-1 | CSVELLPGGTDTQYF | TGCAGCGTTGAACTGCTTCCAGGGGGCACAGATACGCAGTATTTT
TRBJ2-5 | TRBD2 | TRBV11-2 | CASSFSGGGQETQYF | TGTGCCAGCAGCTTTAGCGGGGGGGGCCAAGAGACCCAGTACTTC
TRBJ1-2 | TRBD1 | TRBV19 | CASSPPGQGAGGYTF | TGTGCCAGTAGTCCTCCGGGACAGGGGGCTGGAGGCTACACCTTC
TRBJ1-5 | TRBD1 | TRBV7-9 | CASSPSPGQGNQPQHF | TGTGCCAGCAGCCCCTCCCCGGGACAGGGCAATCAGCCCCAGCATTTT
TRBJ1-2 | TRBD1 | TRBV6-1 | CASGPRTGVMGYTF | TGTGCCAGCGGACCCCGGACAGGGGTCATGGGCTACACCTTC
TRBJ1-6 | NA | TRBV6-5 | CASSYHGEAPLHF | TGTGCCAGCAGTTACCACGGAGAGGCACCCCTCCACTTT
TRBJ2-2 | NA | TRBV6-5 | CASSYSSQGMELFF | TGTGCCAGCAGTTACTCATCTCAGGGTATGGAGCTGTTTTTT
TRBJ2-7 | NA | TRBV30 | CAWSPRGEQYF | TGTGCCTGGAGCCCTAGGGGAGAGCAGTACTTC
TRBJ2-5 | NA | TRBV19 | CASSPDREQETQYF | TGTGCCAGTAGTCCCGACAGAGAACAAGAGACCCAGTACTTC
TRBJ2-2 | TRBD1 | TRBV18 | CASSRQGTGELFF | TGTGCCAGCTCACGACAGGGCACCGGGGAGCTGTTTTTT
TRBJ1-1 | NA | TRBV11-2 | CASSRTSQGYTEAFF | TGTGCCAGCAGCCGCACCTCCCAGGGGTACACTGAAGCTTTCTTT
TRBJ2-7 | NA | TRBV5-6 | CASSANRYEQYF | TGTGCCAGCAGCGCCAACAGGTACGAGCAGTACTTC
TRBJ2-7 | NA | TRBV5-1 | CASSPRGYEQYF | TGCGCCAGCAGCCCCCGGGGGTACGAGCAGTACTTC
TRBJ2-7 | NA | TRBV6-5 | CASSGDNYEQYF | TGTGCCAGCAGTGGTGACAACTACGAGCAGTACTTC
TRBJ2-7 | TRBD2 | TRBV27 | CASSRDYSYEQYF | TGTGCCAGCAGCCGGGACTATTCCTACGAGCAGTACTTC
TRBJ1-4 | TRBD1 | TRBV5-1 | CASSLGTGGVGTNEKLFF | TGCGCCAGCAGTCTTGGGACAGGGGGCGTCGGAACTAATGAAAAACTGTTTTTT
TRBJ2-3 | NA | TRBV4-3 | CASSLDIDTDTQYF | TGCGCCAGCAGCCTGGACATCGACACAGATACGCAGTATTTT
TRBJ1-4 | NA | TRBV4-2 | CASSQDGDPAEKLFF | TGTGCCAGCAGCCAAGATGGAGACCCCGCCGAAAAACTGTTTTTT
TRBJ2-3 | TRBD1 | TRBV2 | CASTGTGVGSTQYF | TGTGCCAGCACCGGGACAGGGGTGGGGTCCACGCAGTATTTT
TRBJ1-2 | NA | TRBV2 | CASSGVKGANYGYTF | TGTGCCAGCAGTGGGGTAAAAGGAGCTAACTATGGCTACACCTTC
TRBJ1-2 | TRBD1 | TRBV5-6 | CASSLGTGINYGYTF | TGTGCCAGCAGCTTGGGGACAGGGATAAACTATGGCTACACCTTC
TRBJ2-3 | TRBD1 | TRBV4-2 | CASSQDRQGISTDTQYF | TGTGCCAGCAGCCAAGATAGACAGGGTATTAGCACAGATACGCAGTATTTT
TRBJ2-1 | TRBD1 | TRBV29-1 | CSVDLTTGGREQFF | TGCAGCGTTGATCTCACGACAGGGGGCCGGGAGCAGTTCTTC
TRBJ2-7 | TRBD1 | TRBV10-2 | CASSVGQALYEQYF | TGCGCCAGCAGTGTGGGACAGGCGCTCTACGAGCAGTACTTC
TRBJ2-5 | TRBD2 | TRBV4-1 | CASSQGTSVQETQYF | TGCGCCAGCAGCCAAGGGACTAGCGTCCAAGAGACCCAGTACTTC
TRBJ2-5 | NA | TRBV18 | CASSPQSVETQYF | TGTGCCAGCTCACCACAATCGGTCGAGACCCAGTACTTC
TRBJ2-3 | TRBD2 | TRBV5-1 | CASSQRAGGSGTDTQYF | TGCGCCAGCAGCCAGCGAGCGGGGGGGTCAGGCACAGATACGCAGTATTTT